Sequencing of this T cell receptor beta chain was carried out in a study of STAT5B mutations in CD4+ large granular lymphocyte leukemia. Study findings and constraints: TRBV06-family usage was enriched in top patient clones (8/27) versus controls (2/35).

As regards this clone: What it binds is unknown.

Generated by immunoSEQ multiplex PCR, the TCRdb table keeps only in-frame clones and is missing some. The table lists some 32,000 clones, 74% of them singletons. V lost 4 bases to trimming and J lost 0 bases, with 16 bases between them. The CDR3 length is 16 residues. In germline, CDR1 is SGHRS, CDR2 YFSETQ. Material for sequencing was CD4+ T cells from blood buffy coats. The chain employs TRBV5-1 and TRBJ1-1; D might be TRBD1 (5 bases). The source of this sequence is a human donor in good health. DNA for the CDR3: TGCGCCAGCAGCCCCTCGTTTGGGGGGATGAACACTGAAGCTTTCTTT. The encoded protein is CASSPSFGGMNTEAFF. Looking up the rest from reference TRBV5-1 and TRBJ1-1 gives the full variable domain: KAGVTQTPRYLIKTRGQQVTLSCSPISGHRSVSWYQQTPGQGLQFLFEYFSETQRNKGNFPGRFSGRQFSNSRSEMNVSTLELGDSALYLCASSPSFGGMNTEAFFGQGTRLTVV.